The source of this T cell receptor (beta chain) is a study of T cells in Graves' hyperthyroidism and ophthalmopathy. What was amplified from RNA transcripts were TCR beta CDR3 regions. Using the HTBI primer set, a first-round RT-PCR was run on the TCR CDR3. TCRdb processed the multiplex PCR reads anew with MiXCR; each CDR3 protein has one entry. This table has approximately 740,000 distinct CDR3 sequences, 14% appearing once. This CDR3 is 17 amino acids long. Trimming took 5 bases from V and 0 from J, leaving 18 bases between them. Germline CDR1 reads MNHEY; CDR2 reads SVGAGI. The clonotype was recovered from a woman under 30 with Graves' hyperthyroidism. Sequencing was carried out using blood. This chain links TRBV6-5 with TRBJ2-3, with unresolved D. CDR3 protein: CASSPRFVSASTDTQYF. In DNA form, the CDR3 reads TGTGCCAGCAGTCCCCGGTTTGTATCAGCTAGCACAGATACGCAGTATTTT.